This T cell receptor (beta chain) appears in the sequencing data of a study of cytomegalovirus exposure and HLA in healthy donors. Study observations and caveats: Roughly uniform depth of sequencing across donors was assumed in presence/absence analyses.

A remark on this clone: Its antigen is unknown.

The CDR3 length is 17 residues. V was clipped by 0 bases and J by 1 base; unmatched bases: 5. In germline, CDR1 is SGHRS, CDR2 YFSETQ. PCR primers comprised 60 Vbeta and 13 Jbeta primers. Sequencing used immunoSEQ multiplex PCR; TCRdb keeps in-frame clones, though not all of them. The sample lists some 160,000 clones, around 77% occurring once. Sequenced: PBMCs. The receptor's source is a woman in her 30s in good health and CMV-seronegative. V gene TRBV5-1 combines with J gene TRBJ2-5, with 11 bases matching TRBD2. DNA for the CDR3: TGCGCCAGCAGCTTGGCCTGGCTAGCGGGGGGCCAAGAGACCCAGTACTTC. Translating it yields CASSLAWLAGGQETQYF. Combining the CDR3 with reference TRBV5-1 and TRBJ2-5 gives the whole variable domain KAGVTQTPRYLIKTRGQQVTLSCSPISGHRSVSWYQQTPGQGLQFLFEYFSETQRNKGNFPGRFSGRQFSNSRSEMNVSTLELGDSALYLCASSLAWLAGGQETQYFGPGTRLLVL.